Following are 4 T cell receptor beta chains from one sample sequenced in a study of regulatory T cells in long-lasting Graves disease. Time point given: newly diagnosed GD, antithyroid drugs for less than 3 months. RNA extracted from PBMCs served as the sequencing template. TCR beta libraries were built with iRepertoire HTBI primers and Arm-PCR of CDR3 regions. TCRdb re-called the multiplex PCR reads through MiXCR, storing one row per CDR3 protein. The sample has about 440,000 distinct CDR3 sequences, approximately 15% seen once; the top ten hold approximately 15%. Separately, the same data were catalogued under a study of T cells in Graves' hyperthyroidism and ophthalmopathy.

The sample consisted of peripheral blood mononuclear cells (PBMCs), taken at new diagnosis, from a patient treated with antithyroid drugs. The origin of the receptors is a woman in her 30s with Graves disease.

This clonotype was recorded at least ten times. This chain links TRBV7-2 with TRBJ1-2; a possible D gene is TRBD1 (5 bases). The CDR3 spans 12 residues. The germline V gene has CDR1 SGHTA and CDR2 FQGNSA. V shed 2 bases and J shed 4 bases, with 5 bases lying between them. CDR3 in amino acids: CASSLRGYGYTF. The CDR3 nucleotides read TGTGCCAGCAGCTTAAGGGGCTATGGCTACACCTTC.

Many counts were recorded for this clonotype. The rearrangement links TRBV20-1 to TRBJ2-1; D is uncertain. The CDR3 loop spans 16 amino acids. The V end was cut by 1 base, the J end by 0 bases, with 13 bases between. Germline V CDR1 and CDR2: DFQATT, SNEGSKA (reference sequence). CDR3 nucleotide sequence: TGCAGTGCTAGAGGTTCGGACGGTTCCTCCTACAATGAGCAGTTCTTC. Residues: CSARGSDGSSYNEQFF.

There are many counts of this clonotype. The rearrangement uses TRBV30 and TRBJ2-1, with no clear D. Trimming cost V 2 bases and J 4 bases, with 12 bases left between them. Germline lookup yields CDR1 GTSNPN and CDR2 SVGIG (reference sequence). This CDR3 region has 14 residues. The CDR3 loop reads CAWSPLGQYNEQFF. In DNA form, the CDR3 reads TGTGCCTGGAGTCCTTTAGGTCAATACAATGAGCAGTTCTTC.

The chain carries TRBV14 and TRBJ2-6, with D hard to call. The germline V gene has CDR1 SGHDN and CDR2 FVKESK. The CDR3 has 17 residues. Trimming pared 1 base from V and 0 bases from J, leaving 10 bases between. The CDR3 DNA reads TGTGCCAGCAGCCAAGTCGTTAGGATCTCTGGGGCCAACGTCCTGACTTTC. Translation gives CASSQVVRISGANVLTF.